This T cell receptor (beta chain) was profiled in a study of CD8 T cells in ankylosing spondylitis. Using its own MiXCR run on the 5' RACE reads, TCRdb lists one record per CDR3 protein. The sample lists fewer than 250,000 distinct CDR3 sequences; about 10% were seen once. This clonotype was counted at least ten times. The germline V and J ends were trimmed by 5 bases and 5 bases, with 12 bases remaining between them. Germline lookup yields CDR1 SEHNR and CDR2 FQNEAQ (reference sequence). CDR3 length: 14 amino acids. This sequence was found in a male donor with ankylosing spondylitis or in good health (not recorded which). Sequenced: blood, either unsorted or a sorted T cell fraction (not recorded which). V gene TRBV7-9 combines with J gene TRBJ2-2, with D unclear. CDR3 loop: CASSPKLGTGELFF. For the CDR3, the DNA is TGTGCCAGCAGCCCTAAACTTGGTACCGGGGAGCTGTTTTTT.